This T cell receptor (beta chain) comes out of a study of beta chain features in type 1 diabetes. Naive, central memory, regulatory and stem cell-like memory cells within the CD4+ compartment were sorted using CD45RO/CCR7/CD25/CD127/CD95/CD27. Expressed TCRB transcripts were sequenced after all isolated RNA was converted to cDNA. Clones were read by immunoSEQ multiplex PCR, and TCRdb kept only the in-frame ones, dropping some. Here the sample spans about 180,000 clones, around 13% being singletons. Study-wide points: The VDJ junctions of type 1 diabetes patients carried fewer insertions and more deletions. PCR might show a preference for shorter templates, equally across patients and controls.

This clone came up a few times. Its specificity is not known. The CDR3 consists of 17 residues. V lost 4 bases, J lost 3 bases, and 12 bases stayed unmatched. In germline, CDR1 is SGHTA, CDR2 FQGNSA. Sequenced: central memory CD4+ T cells from blood. This receptor was identified in a woman aged 18 to 35 in good health. V usage is TRBV7-2 and J usage is TRBJ2-5; the match to TRBD2 covers 9 bases. The chain's CDR3 is CASSSTLLSGRKETQYF. CDR3 DNA sequence: TGTGCCAGCAGCTCCACACTCCTTAGCGGGAGAAAAGAGACCCAGTACTTC.